This is a list of T cell receptor beta chains from one sample in a study of long-term antiretroviral therapy in people with HIV. The data were produced by immunoSEQ multiplex PCR, yet TCRdb's version contains in-frame clones alone and is incomplete. Of around 40,000 clones in the sample, around 94% were seen once. The input for sequencing was unsorted PBMCs, taken 4.1 years after starting antiretroviral therapy. These receptors were taken from a woman in her forties or fifties with HIV. Both conserved end residues are part of each CDR3. The D gene is left open where the match is weak. Where a row states a size, it is once, few, many or the class of an expanded clone; other rows omit it.

v_gene: TRBV7-2; j_gene: TRBJ1-2; d_gene: TRBD1; abundance: .; CDR3aa: CASTLQGFGNYGYTF; CDR3nt: TGTGCCAGCACCCTACAGGGGTTCGGTAACTATGGCTACACCTTC
v_gene: TRBV25-1; j_gene: TRBJ1-2; d_gene: TRBD1; abundance: .; CDR3aa: CASSEQGQFLTPYTF; CDR3nt: TGTGCCAGCAGTGAACAGGGACAGTTCCTAACCCCCTACACCTTC
v_gene: TRBV10-3; j_gene: TRBJ2-3; d_gene: .; abundance: .; CDR3aa: CAIRGGRTDTQYF; CDR3nt: TGTGCCATCAGGGGGGGGCGCACAGATACGCAGTATTTT
v_gene: TRBV10-3; j_gene: TRBJ2-7; d_gene: .; abundance: .; CDR3aa: CAISEGPEQYF; CDR3nt: TGTGCCATCAGTGAGGGTCCAGAGCAGTACTTC
v_gene: TRBV9; j_gene: TRBJ2-1; d_gene: TRBD2; abundance: .; CDR3aa: CASSVSGTSGVHEQFF; CDR3nt: TGTGCCAGCAGCGTTTCCGGGACTAGCGGGGTCCATGAGCAGTTCTTC
v_gene: TRBV7-7; j_gene: TRBJ2-5; d_gene: .; abundance: .; CDR3aa: CASSLDGGETQYF; CDR3nt: TGTGCTAGCAGCTTAGACGGCGGAGAGACCCAGTACTTC
v_gene: TRBV2; j_gene: TRBJ2-6; d_gene: .; abundance: .; CDR3aa: CASSGKVPGSGANVLTF; CDR3nt: TGTGCCAGCAGTGGGAAGGTTCCGGGATCTGGGGCCAACGTCCTGACTTTC
v_gene: TRBV2; j_gene: TRBJ1-6; d_gene: .; abundance: .; CDR3aa: CASTQGWSYNSPLHF; CDR3nt: TGTGCCAGCACCCAGGGGTGGTCCTATAATTCACCCCTCCACTTT
v_gene: TRBV10-3; j_gene: TRBJ2-3; d_gene: TRBD2; abundance: .; CDR3aa: CAISERGGLADTQYF; CDR3nt: TGTGCCATCAGTGAGCGGGGGGGCCTCGCAGATACGCAGTATTTT
v_gene: TRBV25-1; j_gene: TRBJ2-1; d_gene: TRBD2; abundance: few; CDR3aa: CASSTASGVNEQFF; CDR3nt: TGTGCCAGCAGTACGGCTAGCGGGGTCAATGAGCAGTTCTTC
v_gene: TRBV2; j_gene: TRBJ1-2; d_gene: .; abundance: .; CDR3aa: CASPATGGSGYTF; CDR3nt: TGTGCCAGCCCGGCAACGGGAGGGAGTGGCTACACCTTC
v_gene: TRBV5-1; j_gene: TRBJ1-2; d_gene: .; abundance: .; CDR3aa: CASSLSRTPWDGYTF; CDR3nt: TGCGCCAGCAGCTTGTCCCGGACGCCGTGGGATGGCTACACCTTC
v_gene: TRBV7-3; j_gene: TRBJ2-5; d_gene: TRBD2; abundance: .; CDR3aa: CASSLTGLAGGLETQYF; CDR3nt: TGTGCCAGCAGCTTAACCGGACTTGCGGGGGGGTTGGAGACCCAGTACTTC
v_gene: TRBV30; j_gene: TRBJ1-5; d_gene: .; abundance: .; CDR3aa: CAWNGELLQPQHF; CDR3nt: TGTGCCTGGAATGGGGAGCTTCTTCAGCCCCAGCATTTT
v_gene: TRBV6-6; j_gene: TRBJ2-1; d_gene: TRBD2; abundance: .; CDR3aa: CASRPRGGVTWHEQFF; CDR3nt: TGTGCCAGCAGACCCCGGGGGGGAGTGACTTGGCATGAGCAGTTCTTC
v_gene: TRBV29-1; j_gene: TRBJ2-3; d_gene: TRBD2; abundance: .; CDR3aa: CSVVIAGADTQYF; CDR3nt: TGCAGCGTTGTAATAGCGGGGGCCGATACGCAGTATTTT
v_gene: TRBV5-4; j_gene: TRBJ2-2; d_gene: .; abundance: .; CDR3aa: CASSLDRSNTGELFF; CDR3nt: TGTGCCAGCAGCTTGGACAGGTCGAACACCGGGGAGCTGTTTTTT
v_gene: TRBV14; j_gene: TRBJ2-7; d_gene: TRBD1; abundance: .; CDR3aa: CASSQLLRTGHYEQYF; CDR3nt: TGTGCCAGCAGCCAACTTTTAAGGACAGGTCACTACGAGCAGTACTTC
v_gene: TRBV11-1; j_gene: TRBJ2-7; d_gene: TRBD2; abundance: .; CDR3aa: CASSLETSSSSYSYEQYF; CDR3nt: TGTGCCAGCAGCTTAGAGACTAGCTCTTCGTCCTACTCCTACGAGCAGTACTTC
v_gene: TRBV2; j_gene: TRBJ2-7; d_gene: TRBD2; abundance: .; CDR3aa: CASSERWGGVYEQYF; CDR3nt: TGTGCCAGCAGTGAAAGATGGGGGGGGGTTTACGAGCAGTACTTC
v_gene: TRBV19; j_gene: TRBJ2-3; d_gene: .; abundance: .; CDR3aa: CASSTIADTQYF; CDR3nt: TGTGCCAGTAGTACGATCGCAGATACGCAGTATTTT
v_gene: TRBV19; j_gene: TRBJ1-2; d_gene: .; abundance: .; CDR3aa: CASTGLNYGYTF; CDR3nt: TGTGCCAGTACCGGACTTAACTATGGCTACACCTTC
v_gene: TRBV2; j_gene: TRBJ1-2; d_gene: TRBD1; abundance: .; CDR3aa: CASTADRGRGGYTF; CDR3nt: TGTGCCAGCACCGCGGACAGGGGGCGCGGCGGCTACACCTTC
v_gene: TRBV10-3; j_gene: TRBJ1-1; d_gene: TRBD1; abundance: .; CDR3aa: CAIRTDRPSTEAFF; CDR3nt: TGTGCCATCAGAACGGACAGGCCGAGCACTGAAGCTTTCTTT
v_gene: TRBV7-9; j_gene: TRBJ1-1; d_gene: TRBD1; abundance: few; CDR3aa: CASSISGTENTEAFF; CDR3nt: TGTGCCAGCAGCATCTCCGGGACAGAGAACACTGAAGCTTTCTTT
v_gene: TRBV30; j_gene: TRBJ2-7; d_gene: TRBD1; abundance: .; CDR3aa: CACFVTGSRYEQYF; CDR3nt: TGTGCCTGTTTCGTGACAGGGTCTAGGTACGAGCAGTACTTC
v_gene: TRBV19; j_gene: TRBJ1-3; d_gene: TRBD1; abundance: .; CDR3aa: CASQRDRGRYTIYF; CDR3nt: TGTGCCAGTCAACGGGACAGGGGGAGATACACCATATATTTT
v_gene: TRBV6-5; j_gene: TRBJ2-1; d_gene: .; abundance: .; CDR3aa: CASRQERGGDEQFF; CDR3nt: TGTGCCAGCAGACAAGAGAGGGGCGGGGATGAGCAGTTCTTC
v_gene: TRBV6-5; j_gene: TRBJ2-1; d_gene: TRBD2; abundance: once; CDR3aa: CASSYSGLAGMEQFF; CDR3nt: TGTGCCAGCAGTTACTCGGGTCTAGCGGGGATGGAGCAGTTCTTC
v_gene: TRBV2; j_gene: TRBJ1-1; d_gene: .; abundance: .; CDR3aa: CASSSRTGNTEAFF; CDR3nt: TGTGCCAGCAGTTCCAGGACGGGGAACACTGAAGCTTTCTTT
v_gene: TRBV7-2; j_gene: TRBJ2-5; d_gene: .; abundance: once; CDR3aa: CASSLLRGETQYF; CDR3nt: TGTGCCAGCAGCTTACTAAGGGGGGAGACCCAGTACTTC
v_gene: TRBV5-8; j_gene: TRBJ1-1; d_gene: .; abundance: .; CDR3aa: CASSLGQRNTEAFF; CDR3nt: TGTGCCAGCAGCTTGGGTCAGAGGAACACTGAAGCTTTCTTT
v_gene: TRBV19; j_gene: TRBJ1-4; d_gene: TRBD1; abundance: .; CDR3aa: CASSPLDRGLRNEKLFF; CDR3nt: TGTGCCAGTAGTCCTCTGGACAGGGGGCTAAGAAATGAAAAACTGTTTTTT
v_gene: TRBV9; j_gene: TRBJ2-5; d_gene: .; abundance: once; CDR3aa: CASSGGANQETQYF; CDR3nt: TGTGCCAGCAGCGGGGGGGCCAACCAAGAGACCCAGTACTTC
v_gene: TRBV5-1; j_gene: TRBJ2-7; d_gene: TRBD1; abundance: .; CDR3aa: CASSLSPGQGAGEQYF; CDR3nt: TGCGCCAGCAGCTTGTCGCCCGGACAGGGGGCAGGGGAGCAGTACTTC
v_gene: TRBV10-3; j_gene: TRBJ1-1; d_gene: TRBD1; abundance: once; CDR3aa: CAIRFQGANTEAFF; CDR3nt: TGTGCCATCAGATTCCAGGGGGCAAACACTGAAGCTTTCTTT
v_gene: TRBV2; j_gene: TRBJ1-1; d_gene: .; abundance: .; CDR3aa: CASSLGGNTEAFF; CDR3nt: TGTGCCAGCAGTCTGGGCGGGAACACTGAAGCTTTCTTT
v_gene: TRBV7-7; j_gene: TRBJ2-1; d_gene: .; abundance: .; CDR3aa: CASSLATGSYNEQFF; CDR3nt: TGTGCTAGCAGCTTAGCGACGGGTTCCTACAATGAGCAGTTCTTC
v_gene: TRBV29-1; j_gene: TRBJ2-3; d_gene: TRBD2; abundance: .; CDR3aa: CSVEGSGQGRQYF; CDR3nt: TGCAGCGTTGAAGGTAGCGGGCAGGGCCGGCAGTATTTT
v_gene: TRBV18; j_gene: TRBJ1-6; d_gene: .; abundance: .; CDR3aa: CASSPQRGRVVRSPLHF; CDR3nt: TGTGCCAGCTCACCTCAACGAGGCAGGGTGGTACGATCACCCCTCCACTTT
v_gene: TRBV7-2; j_gene: TRBJ1-1; d_gene: .; abundance: .; CDR3aa: CASSLQSGYTEAFF; CDR3nt: TGTGCCAGCAGCCTCCAATCCGGATACACTGAAGCTTTCTTT
v_gene: TRBV4-3; j_gene: TRBJ2-3; d_gene: .; abundance: .; CDR3aa: CASSQDATDTQYF; CDR3nt: TGCGCCAGCAGCCAAGATGCCACAGATACGCAGTATTTT
v_gene: TRBV7-9; j_gene: TRBJ1-6; d_gene: .; abundance: few; CDR3aa: CASSPPGRQNSPLHF; CDR3nt: TGTGCCAGCAGCCCACCGGGACGGCAAAATTCACCCCTCCACTTT
v_gene: TRBV9; j_gene: TRBJ2-5; d_gene: TRBD2; abundance: .; CDR3aa: CASSPPRLAGIETQYF; CDR3nt: TGTGCCAGCAGCCCCCCTCGACTAGCCGGGATAGAGACCCAGTACTTC